The 23 T cell receptor beta chains below come from one sample, sequenced in a study of T-cell reconstitution after alpha-beta-depleted transplantation in children. TCRbeta library construction was performed incorporating unique molecular identifiers. Using its own MiXCR run on the PCR reads, TCRdb lists one record per CDR3 protein. The sample holds hundreds of thousands of distinct CDR3 sequences; about 16% are singletons and the top ten take under 30%. Source: PBMCs, mostly from graft donor cells, taken 360 days after TCRalphabeta/CD19-depleted stem cell transplant. These receptors came from a boy under two years old who had a stem cell transplant for Wiskott-Aldrich syndrome, so the T cells may come from the graft donor.

The chain's CDR3 is CASSFGPRDYGYTF. CDR3 DNA: TGCGCCAGCAGCTTCGGGCCACGGGACTATGGCTACACCTTC. The chain links TRBV5-1 to TRBJ1-2; D is ambiguous. The CDR3 runs 14 residues. Trimming removed 2 bases from V and 3 bases from J, with 11 bases in between. CDR1 and CDR2 from the germline V gene are SGHRS and YFSETQ.

This chain uses TRBV12-3 or TRBV12-4 with TRBJ1-5; 7 bases line up with TRBD1. The CDR3 contains 16 residues. Trimming removed 3 bases from V and 4 bases from J; junction bases left unmatched: 9. The CDR3 sequence is CASSLQQGLGNQPQHF. The CDR3 DNA follows: TGTGCCAGCAGTTTGCAACAGGGGCTTGGTAATCAGCCCCAGCATTTT.

This clonotype showed up many times. The rearrangement links TRBV7-2 to TRBJ2-7; D is ambiguous. The ends were cut back, 1 base at V and 0 bases at J, with 10 bases in the middle. This CDR3 has 15 amino acids. CDR1 SGHTA and CDR2 FQGNSA come from the germline V gene. CDR3 nucleotides: TGTGCCAGCAGCTTAGTAGGCACGAGCTCCTACGAGCAGTACTTC. Protein: CASSLVGTSSYEQYF.

This clonotype was seen only a few times. CDR3 in amino acids: CASSWRRYNEQFF. CDR3 bases: TGTGCCAGCAGTTGGCGTAGATACAATGAGCAGTTCTTC. This sequence joins TRBV6-2 or TRBV6-3 and TRBJ2-1; D gene unclear. The CDR3 extends over 13 amino acids. Trimming shortened V by 4 bases and J by 4 bases, and 8 bases separated the two germline ends. The germline V gene encodes CDR1 MNHEY and CDR2 SVGEGT.

This clonotype has just a few counts. This sequence joins TRBV15 and TRBJ2-1; TRBD2 is a possible D gene (5 bases). This CDR3 has 13 residues. Germline lookup yields CDR1 LNHNV and CDR2 YYDKDF (reference sequence). Trimming pared 1 base from V and 9 bases from J, leaving 10 bases between. The CDR3 DNA is TGTGCCACCAGCAGAGGAGAGGGTGCTGAGCAGTTCTTC. Translation: CATSRGEGAEQFF.

This clonotype came up a few times. V is TRBV19 and J is TRBJ2-6; D remains unclear. This CDR3 has 15 amino acids. From germline, CDR1 is LNHDA and CDR2 SQIVND (reference sequence). The germline V and J ends were trimmed by 7 bases and 0 bases, with 10 bases remaining between them. This CDR3 reads CASTVAVSGANVLTF. As DNA, the CDR3 is TGTGCCAGTACGGTGGCGGTCTCTGGGGCCAACGTCCTGACTTTC. Full variable domain (rest looked up from reference TRBV19 and TRBJ2-6): DGGITQSPKYLFRKEGQNVTLSCEQNLNHDAMYWYRQDPGQGLRLIYYSQIVNDFQKGDIAEGYSVSREKKESFPLTVTSAQKNPTAFYLCASTVAVSGANVLTFGAGSRLTVL.

The rearrangement uses TRBV7-6 and TRBJ2-3; 11 bases are shared with TRBD2. The CDR3 sequence is 21 residues long. Germline CDR1 reads SGHVS; CDR2 reads FNYEAQ. Losses at the gene ends were 0 bases for V and 2 bases for J; bases not matched to a gene: 16. The CDR3 DNA sequence: TGTGCCAGCAGCTTAGCAGTTGCACTAGCGGGAGCCCCTTCGTACACAGATACGCAGTATTTT. Residues: CASSLAVALAGAPSYTDTQYF. The full variable domain, in which reference TRBV7-6 and TRBJ2-3 provide the parts outside the CDR3, is GAGVSQSPRYKVTKRGQDVALRCDPISGHVSLYWYRQALGQGPEFLTYFNYEAQQDKSGLPNDRFSAERPEGSISTLTIQRTEQRDSAMYRCASSLAVALAGAPSYTDTQYFGPGTRLTVL.

The rearrangement links TRBV28 to TRBJ1-5; D is perhaps TRBD1 (5 bases). V dropped 6 bases and J dropped 4 bases, with 10 bases sitting between them. Looked up from germline, CDR1 is MDHEN and CDR2 is SYDVKM. The CDR3 extends over 13 amino acids. CDR3 DNA sequence: TGTGCCAGCAGGGACACGAGGAATCAGCCCCAGCATTTT. It translates to CASRDTRNQPQHF.

To note about this clonotype: The junction differs from germline at one of its ends, possibly a read error. V is TRBV3-1 and J is TRBJ1-5; 9 bases agree with TRBD1. The CDR3 totals 12 residues. In germline, CDR1 is LGHDT, CDR2 YNNKEL (reference sequence). The DNA for the CDR3 is TGTGCCAGCAGCTTCCGGGACAGGGTAATATACTTT. It codes for CASSFRDRVIYF.

The genes are TRBV28 and TRBJ2-7; D gene ambiguous. Germline V gene lookup returns CDR1 MDHEN and CDR2 SYDVKM. The V gene lost 6 bases and the J gene lost 3 bases, with 15 bases spanning the gap. The length of the CDR3 is 14 residues. Here the CDR3 reads CASSLDAARYEQYF. The CDR3 bases are TGTGCCAGCAGCCTGGACGCGGCTCGCTACGAGCAGTACTTC.

J is TRBJ2-2 and V is TRBV7-9; 8 bases agree with TRBD1. CDR1 and CDR2 from the germline V gene are SEHNR and FQNEAQ (reference sequence). V was clipped by 1 base and J by 2 bases; unmatched bases: 3. The CDR3 is 16 residues long. The CDR3 nucleotides read TGTGCCAGCAGCTTAGGGGACAGGCGAAACACCGGGGAGCTGTTTTTT. Translating gives CASSLGDRRNTGELFF.

The chain employs TRBV12-3 or TRBV12-4 and TRBJ1-5; 7 bases align to TRBD1. J gave up 1 base and V 1 base, and 7 bases lay outside the gene matches. The CDR3 consists of 17 residues. The CDR3 spells CASSLEGQVKSNQPQHF. For the CDR3, the DNA is TGTGCCAGCAGTTTAGAAGGACAGGTTAAAAGCAATCAGCCCCAGCATTTT.

This clonotype turned up a few times. The genes are TRBV15 and TRBJ1-1; no clear D gene. The germline V gene encodes CDR1 LNHNV and CDR2 YYDKDF (reference sequence). V shed 2 bases and J shed 1 base, with 5 bases lying between them. The CDR3 loop spans 13 amino acids. The CDR3 reads CATSRNRNTEAFF. CDR3 DNA sequence: TGTGCCACCAGCAGAAACAGGAACACTGAAGCTTTCTTT.

This clonotype was seen only a few times. The rearrangement links TRBV6-1 to TRBJ1-4; the D is unclear. This CDR3 region has 12 residues. From germline, CDR1 is MNHNS and CDR2 SASEGT. The V end was cut by 7 bases, the J end by 7 bases, with 10 bases between. This CDR3 is CASKGLAEKLFF. CDR3 sequence (DNA): TGTGCCAGCAAAGGACTGGCTGAAAAACTGTTTTTT.

This chain uses TRBV14 with TRBJ2-6; D is unresolved. Germline CDR1 and CDR2: SGHDN and FVKESK. The CDR3 runs 16 residues. Trimming shortened V by 0 bases and J by 0 bases, and 6 bases separated the two germline ends. CDR3 sequence: CASSQDSFSGANVLTF. CDR3 nucleotides: TGTGCCAGCAGCCAAGACAGCTTCTCTGGGGCCAACGTCCTGACTTTC.

This clonotype was seen a few times. V usage is TRBV5-1 and J usage is TRBJ1-2; the match to TRBD1 covers 9 bases. CDR3 length: 17 amino acids. Germline values: CDR1 SGHRS, CDR2 YFSETQ. Trimming removed 5 bases from V and 4 bases from J; junction bases left unmatched: 15. DNA for the CDR3: TGCGCCAGCAGTATGGGACGGACAGGGGCTTACCTCTATGGCTACACCTTC. Protein: CASSMGRTGAYLYGYTF.

This clonotype was recorded at least ten times. This chain links TRBV20-1 with TRBJ2-5; D is uncertain. Trimming stripped 6 bases from V and 5 bases from J, with 10 bases between. This CDR3 has 11 amino acids. Germline loops: CDR1 DFQATT, CDR2 SNEGSKA (reference sequence). CDR3 residues: CSANRFETQYF. In nucleotides, the CDR3 is TGCAGTGCAAATAGGTTTGAGACCCAGTACTTC.

The chain couples TRBV5-1 to TRBJ2-7, with TRBD1 matching over 7 bases. The trim removed 3 bases at V and 7 bases at J, leaving 10 bases unmatched. The CDR3 totals 14 residues. Germline V gene sequence: CDR1 SGHRS, CDR2 YFSETQ. The CDR3 region has the DNA TGCGCCAGCAGCTCAACGACAGGGAATGGGGAGCAGTACTTC. Translating gives CASSSTTGNGEQYF.

This clonotype was recorded a few times. V gene TRBV6-2 or TRBV6-3 combines with J gene TRBJ2-1; 10 bases align to TRBD2. J gave up 2 bases and V 6 bases, and 4 bases lay outside the gene matches. Germline V gene sequence: CDR1 MNHEY, CDR2 SVGEGT. This CDR3 is 15 amino acids long. The CDR3 DNA reads TGTGCCAGCAGAGGACTAGCGGTCCCCTACAATGAGCAGTTCTTC. Translating it yields CASRGLAVPYNEQFF.

This chain connects TRBV13 to TRBJ1-1, with D perhaps matching TRBD1 (5 bases). Per germline, CDR1 PRHDT and CDR2 FYEKMQ (reference sequence). V was shortened by 5 bases and J by 0 bases, with 10 bases between the two germline ends. This CDR3 contains 14 residues. In nucleotides, the CDR3 is TGTGCCAGCAGCAAAAGACAGCTGAACACTGAAGCTTTCTTT. Amino acid sequence: CASSKRQLNTEAFF.

This clonotype has only a few counts. The CDR3: CSVQLAWSSYNEQFF. The CDR3 DNA is TGCAGCGTGCAACTAGCCTGGAGCTCCTACAATGAGCAGTTCTTC. The chain employs TRBV29-1 and TRBJ2-1, with a weak D call TRBD2 (6 bases). Per the germline V gene, CDR1 is SQVTM and CDR2 is ANQGSEA. The V gene lost 6 bases and the J gene lost 0 bases, with 15 bases spanning the gap. The CDR3 totals 15 residues.

The chain joins TRBV30 to TRBJ2-5; 8 bases map to TRBD2. This CDR3 has 14 amino acids. Germline V gene sequence: CDR1 GTSNPN, CDR2 SVGIG (reference sequence). V lost 2 bases, J lost 5 bases, and 7 bases stayed unmatched. CDR3 residues: CAWSLGTRRETQYF. CDR3 nucleotides: TGTGCCTGGAGTTTAGGGACTAGAAGGGAGACCCAGTACTTC.

This clonotype was observed a few times. The genes are TRBV4-1 and TRBJ2-3; D may be TRBD1 or TRBD2 (6 bases each). Per germline, CDR1 MGHRA and CDR2 YSYEKL. V was cut by 0 bases and J by 3 bases, with 19 bases left in between. This CDR3 region has 18 residues. The CDR3 DNA sequence: TGCGCCAGCAGCCAAGATGATGACTTAGGGGGGAGGACAGATACGCAGTATTTT. Its protein product is CASSQDDDLGGRTDTQYF.